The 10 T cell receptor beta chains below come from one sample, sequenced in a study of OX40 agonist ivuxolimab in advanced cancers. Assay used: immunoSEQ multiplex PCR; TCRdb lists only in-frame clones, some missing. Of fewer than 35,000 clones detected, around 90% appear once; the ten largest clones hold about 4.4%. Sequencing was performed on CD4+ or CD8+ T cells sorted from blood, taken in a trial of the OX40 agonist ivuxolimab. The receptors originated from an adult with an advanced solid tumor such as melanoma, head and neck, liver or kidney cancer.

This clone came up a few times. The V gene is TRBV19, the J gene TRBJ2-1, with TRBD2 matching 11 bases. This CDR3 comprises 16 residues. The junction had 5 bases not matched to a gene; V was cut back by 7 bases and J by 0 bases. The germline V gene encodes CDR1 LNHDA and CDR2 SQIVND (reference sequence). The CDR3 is CASTKTSGVSYNEQFF. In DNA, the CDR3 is TGTGCCAGTACCAAGACTAGCGGGGTCTCCTACAATGAGCAGTTCTTC.

The CDR3: CATAGRTYTGELFF. CDR3 DNA: TGTGCCACCGCGGGACGGACGTACACCGGGGAGCTGTTTTTT. The rearrangement uses TRBV28 and TRBJ2-2; maybe TRBD2 (6 bases). The CDR3 has 14 amino acids. V was pared by 10 bases and J by 3 bases, with 15 bases between. Germline loops: CDR1 MDHEN, CDR2 SYDVKM.

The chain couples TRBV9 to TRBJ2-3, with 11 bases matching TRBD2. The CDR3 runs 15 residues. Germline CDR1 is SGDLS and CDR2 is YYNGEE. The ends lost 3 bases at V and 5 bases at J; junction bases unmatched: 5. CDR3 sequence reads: CASSAGTSGLDTQYF. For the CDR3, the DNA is TGTGCCAGCAGCGCTGGGACTAGCGGTCTAGATACGCAGTATTTT.

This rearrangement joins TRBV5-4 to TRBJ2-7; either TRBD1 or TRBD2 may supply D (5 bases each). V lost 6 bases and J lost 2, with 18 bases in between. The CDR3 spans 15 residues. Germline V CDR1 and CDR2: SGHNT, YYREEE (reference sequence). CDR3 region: CASTAFRDLPYEQYV. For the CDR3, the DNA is TGTGCCAGCACCGCTTTCCGGGACCTGCCCTACGAGCAGTACGTC.

CDR3 region: CASSSGTTIRVETQYF. The CDR3 DNA follows: TGTGCCAGCAGTTCGGGGACAACCATTAGGGTAGAGACCCAGTACTTC. The rearrangement joins TRBV27 to TRBJ2-5; TRBD1 is a possible D gene (6 bases). Per germline, CDR1 MNHEY and CDR2 SMNVEV (reference sequence). The V end was cut by 4 bases, the J end by 4 bases, with 19 bases between. The CDR3 sequence is 16 residues long.

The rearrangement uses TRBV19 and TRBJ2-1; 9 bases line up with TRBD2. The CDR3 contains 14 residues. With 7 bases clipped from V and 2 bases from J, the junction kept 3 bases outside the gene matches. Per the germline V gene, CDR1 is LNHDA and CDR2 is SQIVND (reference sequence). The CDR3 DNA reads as TGTGCCAGTAATCCTAGCGGGGCCTACAATGAGCAGTTCTTC. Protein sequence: CASNPSGAYNEQFF.

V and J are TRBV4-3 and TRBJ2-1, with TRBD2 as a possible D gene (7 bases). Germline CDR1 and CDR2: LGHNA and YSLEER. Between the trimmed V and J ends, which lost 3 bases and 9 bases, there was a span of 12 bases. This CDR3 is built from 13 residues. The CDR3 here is CASSQSRGGEQFF. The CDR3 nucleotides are TGCGCCAGCAGCCAGTCTAGGGGGGGTGAGCAGTTCTTC.

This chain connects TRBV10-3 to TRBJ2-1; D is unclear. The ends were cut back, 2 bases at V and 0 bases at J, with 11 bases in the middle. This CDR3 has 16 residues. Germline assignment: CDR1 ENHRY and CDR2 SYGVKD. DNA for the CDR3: TGTGCCATCAGTGAGCCCGGACGGTCCTCCTACAATGAGCAGTTCTTC. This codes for CAISEPGRSSYNEQFF.

For the CDR3, the DNA is TGTGCCAGCAGTGAAGCAGGGGGCACTGAAGCTTTCTTT. It is translated as CASSEAGGTEAFF. This sequence joins TRBV6-1 and TRBJ1-1, with D perhaps matching TRBD1 (6 bases). The CDR3 extends over 13 amino acids. CDR1 is MNHNS and CDR2 is SASEGT in the germline V gene. Trimming left V 0 bases short and J 4 bases short, with 6 bases between.

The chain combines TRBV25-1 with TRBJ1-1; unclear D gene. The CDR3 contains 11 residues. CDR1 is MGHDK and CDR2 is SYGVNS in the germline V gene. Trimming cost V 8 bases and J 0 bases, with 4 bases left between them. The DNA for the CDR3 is TGTGCCAGCTCAGTGAACACTGAAGCTTTCTTT. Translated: CASSVNTEAFF.